One sample yielded the 21 T cell receptor beta chains listed below, sequenced in a study of T cells in localized non-small cell lung cancer. TCRdb keeps only in-frame clones here, not all; method: immunoSEQ multiplex PCR. The table shows several thousand clones, with about 20% occurring only once. Sequencing used lung tumor tissue, obtained before any cancer treatment. The receptors originated from a woman aged 35-75 years with stage III squamous cell lung carcinoma.

The sample holds a few counts of this clone. J is TRBJ2-5 and V is TRBV5-1, with a weak D call TRBD2 (6 bases). The CDR3 totals 16 residues. The V end lost 3 bases, the J end lost 1 base, and 16 bases lay between the germline ends. Germline V gene lookup returns CDR1 SGHRS and CDR2 YFSETQ. In DNA, the CDR3 is TGCGCCAGCAGCTCTGGGACTGGCGGGTTCCAAGAGACCCAGTACTTC. This sequence encodes CASSSGTGGFQETQYF.

This clone was seen a few times. This chain links TRBV6-8 with TRBJ2-1; 11 bases align to TRBD1. CDR1 and CDR2 from the germline V gene are MNHGY and SAAAGT. Trimming cost V 5 bases and J 9 bases; bases outside gene matches: 6. CDR3 length equals 14 residues. The CDR3 is CASSGTGGSSEQFF. The CDR3 DNA sequence: TGTGCCAGCAGTGGGACAGGGGGGTCAAGTGAGCAGTTCTTC.

This chain links TRBV9 with TRBJ1-3; D is ambiguous. V gave up 4 bases and J gave up 0 bases, with 20 bases separating them. The CDR3 has 18 amino acids. Germline V CDR1 and CDR2: SGDLS, YYNGEE. CDR3 in DNA: TGTGCCAGCAGCCCAAACGAGGGCAGGTTACTCTCTGGAAACACCATATATTTT. Amino acids: CASSPNEGRLLSGNTIYF.

This chain's CDR3 is CASSPATGTYEQYF. DNA for the CDR3: TGTGCCAGCTCACCAGCGACGGGGACGTACGAGCAGTACTTC. The chain is built from TRBV18 and TRBJ2-7; D might be TRBD1 or TRBD2, each matching 5 bases. There are 14 residues in the CDR3. CDR1 and CDR2 from the germline V gene are KGHSH and LQKENI. Between the trimmed V and J ends, which lost 2 bases and 4 bases, there was a span of 12 bases.

Only a few counts were recorded for this clone. The chain employs TRBV28 and TRBJ2-1, with a weak D call TRBD2 (5 bases). This CDR3 region has 15 residues. The germline gives CDR1 MDHEN, CDR2 SYDVKM. Trimming removed 5 bases from V and 4 bases from J, with 15 bases in between. The CDR3 nucleotides read TGTGCCAGCAGTACACCCAGTCGAGGGTACAATGAGCAGTTCTTC. It codes for CASSTPSRGYNEQFF.

This clone was counted between two and nine times. V gene TRBV6-8 combines with J gene TRBJ2-7, with 9 bases aligning to TRBD2. The junction had 6 bases not matched to a gene; V was cut back by 4 bases and J by 5 bases. Germline V gene sequence: CDR1 MNHGY, CDR2 SAAAGT. This CDR3 has 14 residues. The CDR3 here is CASSSSGTPDEQYF. The CDR3 DNA reads as TGTGCCAGCAGTTCTAGCGGGACCCCTGACGAGCAGTACTTC.

CDR3 coding DNA: TGTGCCAGTAGTACTGGGGACACCTGGGAGGTCACTGAAGCTTTCTTT. Its protein product is CASSTGDTWEVTEAFF. The chain joins TRBV19 to TRBJ1-1, with D perhaps matching TRBD1 (6 bases). Looked up from germline, CDR1 is LNHDA and CDR2 is SQIVND (reference sequence). Trimming left V 4 bases short and J 4 bases short, with 19 bases between. The CDR3 spans 16 residues.

This clone has a count of ten or more. This sequence joins TRBV6-8 and TRBJ2-5, with 10 bases that match TRBD1. With 7 bases clipped from V and 7 bases from J, the junction kept 9 bases outside the gene matches. The CDR3 runs 14 residues. Germline-derived CDR1 and CDR2 are MNHGY and SAAAGT. CDR3 DNA: TGTGCCAGCACCTCGACAGGGGGCTTGGGGACCCAGTACTTC. This translates into CASTSTGGLGTQYF.

V usage is TRBV11-3 and J usage is TRBJ2-2, with D unclear. Germline V gene data show CDR1 as SGHNT and CDR2 as YENEEA. V was pared by 5 bases and J by 2 bases, with 9 bases between. The CDR3 covers 14 residues. This chain's CDR3 is CASSQSFNTGELFF. The CDR3 DNA reads as TGTGCCAGCAGCCAATCCTTTAACACCGGGGAGCTGTTTTTT.

Sample share makes this clone medium-sized (0.01 to 0.1%). V gene TRBV11-3 combines with J gene TRBJ2-7, with D maybe TRBD2 (6 bases). The CDR3 is 15 amino acids. Germline loops: CDR1 SGHNT, CDR2 YENEEA. V lost 5 bases, J lost 4 bases, and 18 bases lay in between. The CDR3 spells CASSHSPGTAYEQYF. The CDR3, as DNA: TGTGCCAGCAGCCACTCTCCCGGGACTGCTTACGAGCAGTACTTC.

This clone came up a few times. V and J are TRBV19 and TRBJ1-1; maybe TRBD1 (6 bases). The CDR3 length is 14 residues. With 7 bases removed from V and 4 bases from J, the gap between germline ends came to 16 bases. Germline V gene sequence: CDR1 LNHDA, CDR2 SQIVND (reference sequence). The CDR3 nucleotides read TGTGCCAGTATCAAACCGGGGGCGCGCACTGAAGCTTTCTTT. Residues: CASIKPGARTEAFF.

The chain combines TRBV19 with TRBJ1-5; D is unclear. This CDR3 spans 13 amino acids. In germline, CDR1 is LNHDA, CDR2 SQIVND (reference sequence). The V end lost 9 bases, the J end lost 0 bases, and 9 bases lay between the germline ends. This CDR3 reads CASENHSNQPQHF. In nucleotides, the CDR3 is TGTGCCAGCGAGAACCATAGCAATCAGCCCCAGCATTTT.

Only one count was recorded for this clone. The chain is built from TRBV29-1 and TRBJ1-1; D is unclear. Trimming stripped 4 bases from V and 0 bases from J, with 15 bases between. The germline CDR1 and CDR2 sequences are SQVTM and ANQGSEA. The CDR3 length is 15 residues. This CDR3 is CSVAALLQMNTEAFF. The CDR3 DNA sequence: TGCAGCGTTGCCGCCCTCCTTCAGATGAACACTGAAGCTTTCTTT.

This chain uses TRBV19 with TRBJ1-2; D might be TRBD1 (6 bases). V lost 5 bases to trimming and J lost 4 bases, with 23 bases between them. The CDR3 covers 17 residues. Germline V gene sequence: CDR1 LNHDA, CDR2 SQIVND (reference sequence). The CDR3 loop reads CASSEGPLPGGTYGYTF. The DNA of the CDR3 is TGTGCCAGTAGTGAAGGCCCTCTCCCGGGGGGCACCTATGGCTACACCTTC.

In this sample, this clone is medium-sized. This chain uses TRBV11-3 with TRBJ1-1, with D maybe TRBD1 (5 bases). Germline V gene sequence: CDR1 SGHNT, CDR2 YENEEA. The CDR3 sequence is 15 residues long. Trimming shortened V by 2 bases and J by 0 bases, and 10 bases separated the two germline ends. The CDR3 loop reads CASSLREGLNTEAFF. The CDR3 DNA follows: TGTGCCAGCAGCTTACGGGAGGGGTTGAACACTGAAGCTTTCTTT.

The chain is built from TRBV30 and TRBJ2-3; D unresolved. Germline V lookup: CDR1 GTSNPN, CDR2 SVGIG (reference sequence). The V end lost 5 bases, the J end lost 2 bases, and 11 bases lay between the germline ends. CDR3 length: 13 residues. The CDR3 spells CAWAAMDTDTQYF. In DNA, the CDR3 is TGTGCCTGGGCGGCAATGGACACAGATACGCAGTATTTT.

This clone was observed a few times. The chain carries TRBV9 and TRBJ2-6; the D is unclear. The V end was cut by 6 bases, the J end by 0 bases, with 16 bases between. The length of the CDR3 is 17 residues. Looked up from germline, CDR1 is SGDLS and CDR2 is YYNGEE. The CDR3 loop reads CASTALGTYSGANVLTF. DNA of the CDR3: TGTGCCAGCACAGCATTGGGCACTTACTCTGGGGCCAACGTCCTGACTTTC.

The chain links TRBV6-8 to TRBJ2-1; 7 bases are a match to TRBD2. The CDR3 extends over 13 amino acids. Trimming removed 7 bases from V and 3 bases from J; junction bases left unmatched: 3. CDR1 is MNHGY and CDR2 is SAAAGT in the germline V gene. CDR3: CASTGTNYNEQFF. The CDR3 DNA is TGTGCCAGCACCGGGACTAACTACAATGAGCAGTTCTTC.

V and J are TRBV19 and TRBJ2-2; 10 bases are a match to TRBD2. The germline CDR1 and CDR2 sequences are LNHDA and SQIVND (reference sequence). Trimming removed 7 bases from V and 6 bases from J; junction bases left unmatched: 5. CDR3 length equals 14 residues. CDR3 nucleotides: TGTGCCAGTATGAGCGGGAGGGCCCCCGGGGAGCTGTTTTTT. This codes for CASMSGRAPGELFF.

The chain links TRBV6-8 to TRBJ1-2; D is perhaps TRBD1 (6 bases). Trimming removed 1 base at V and 6 bases at J, with 12 bases between. The germline CDR1 and CDR2 sequences are MNHGY and SAAAGT. This CDR3 is built from 14 residues. The DNA for the CDR3 is TGTGCCAGCAGTTACTTCCCTAGGGGGAATGGCTACACCTTC. As protein: CASSYFPRGNGYTF.

This clone has only a few counts. CDR3 nucleotide sequence: TGCGCCAGCAGCAGGACCTATGGCGGATCCTACGAGCAGTACTTC. Its protein is CASSRTYGGSYEQYF. This chain links TRBV5-1 with TRBJ2-7; D is uncertain. The CDR3 sequence is 15 residues long. V lost 4 bases, J lost 1 base, and 15 bases lay in between. The V gene's germline CDR1 is SGHRS and CDR2 YFSETQ.